Listed here is a single T cell receptor beta chain. Its specificity is not known. Germline CDR1 and CDR2: SGHTA and FQGTGA. V was clipped by 5 bases and J by 0 bases, with 13 bases between them. This CDR3 has 15 amino acids. The data originate from a study of T cell responses to AZD1222 COVID-19 vaccine. Study results and caveats: Just six AZD1222 recipients were seropositive at baseline. Females made up more of the donors, who were largely white British, and clonal diversity may have come out too low. Once two AZD1222 doses were given, Spike-specific TCR breadth and depth went up.

Measured with immunoSEQ multiplex PCR; TCRdb has only the in-frame clones, and not every one. The sample lists about 73,000 clones, about 88% occurring once. The sequences come from peripheral blood, collected 28 days after the second AZD1222 dose. The receptor's source is an adult who received the AZD1222 COVID-19 vaccine. The rearrangement links TRBV7-3 to TRBJ1-1; D possibly corresponds to TRBD1 (5 bases). The CDR3 reads CASSPSGQMNTEAFF. The CDR3, as DNA: TGTGCCAGCAGCCCTAGCGGACAAATGAACACTGAAGCTTTCTTT. The variable domain in full, with the rest retrieved from reference TRBV7-3 and TRBJ1-1, is GAGVSQTPSNKVTEKGKYVELRCDPISGHTALYWYRQSLGQGPEFLIYFQGTGAADDSGLPNDRFFAVRPEGSVSTLKIQRTERGDSAVYLCASSPSGQMNTEAFFGQGTRLTVV.